This TCR beta chain appears in the sequencing data of a study of cytomegalovirus exposure and HLA in healthy donors. PCR used 60 Vbeta primers and 13 Jbeta primers. Method: immunoSEQ multiplex PCR; TCRdb's copy keeps in-frame clones and lacks some. The sample totals tens of thousands of clones. The sequence derives from a male donor in good health and CMV-seronegative. Input material: PBMCs.

The CDR3 nucleotides are TGTGCCAGCAGTTCTTCTAGCGGCTACACAGATACGCAGTATTTT. Protein product: CASSSSSGYTDTQYF. The chain combines TRBV2 with TRBJ2-3, with TRBD2 identical over 7 bases. Germline assignment: CDR1 SNHLY and CDR2 FYNNEI. Trimming at V came to 5 bases and at J to 2 bases, leaving 7 bases not matched to a gene. CDR3 length: 15 residues.